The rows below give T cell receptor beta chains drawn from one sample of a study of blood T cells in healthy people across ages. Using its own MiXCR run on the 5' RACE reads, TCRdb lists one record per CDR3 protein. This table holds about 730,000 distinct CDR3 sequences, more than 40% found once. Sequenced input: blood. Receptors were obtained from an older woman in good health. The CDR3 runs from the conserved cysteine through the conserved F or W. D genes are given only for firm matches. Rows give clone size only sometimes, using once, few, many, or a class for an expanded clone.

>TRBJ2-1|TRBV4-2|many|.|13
TGTGCCAGCAGCCACCTACCTGGACGAGAGCAGTTCTTC
CASSHLPGREQFF
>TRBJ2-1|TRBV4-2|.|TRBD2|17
TGTGCCAGCAGCCAAGTCCGGGAGGGCCGTGGTGGCAATGAGCAGTTCTTC
CASSQVREGRGGNEQFF
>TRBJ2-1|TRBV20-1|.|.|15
TGCAGTGCTCAGGACCGCGGGGAACATTACAATGAGCAGTTCTTC
CSAQDRGEHYNEQFF
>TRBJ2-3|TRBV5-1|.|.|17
TGCGCCAGCAGCTTGGCTATGTTGCCCAGCCCCACAGATACGCAGTATTTT
CASSLAMLPSPTDTQYF
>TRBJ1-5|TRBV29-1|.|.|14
TGCAGCCCAAACCGAAGGGGGAACCATCAGCCCCAGCATTTT
CSPNRRGNHQPQHF
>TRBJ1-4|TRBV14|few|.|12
TGTGCCAGCAGCCAAGATCGGGAAAAACTGTTTTTT
CASSQDREKLFF
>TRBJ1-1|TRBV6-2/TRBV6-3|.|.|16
TGTGCCAGCAGTTACTCTTTCCGGGGGGCCGACACTGAAGCTTTCTTT
CASSYSFRGADTEAFF
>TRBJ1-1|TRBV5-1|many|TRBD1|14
TGCGCCAGCAGCCGACAGGGGGAGGACACTGAAGCTTTCTTT
CASSRQGEDTEAFF
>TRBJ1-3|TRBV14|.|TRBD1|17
TGTGCCAGCAGCCAAGGAGGACAGGGATCTTCTGGAAACACCATATATTTT
CASSQGGQGSSGNTIYF
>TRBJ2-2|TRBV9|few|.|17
TGTGCCAGCAGCGTAGGTGGCGGGGGCGCGAACACCGGGGAGCTGTTTTTT
CASSVGGGGANTGELFF
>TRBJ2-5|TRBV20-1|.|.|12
TGCAGTGCTAGCCTAGCCCAAGAGACCCAGTACTTC
CSASLAQETQYF
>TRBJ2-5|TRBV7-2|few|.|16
TGTGCCAGCAGCCTAGGCCGGGAGAAGGGGCAAGAGACCCAGTACTTC
CASSLGREKGQETQYF
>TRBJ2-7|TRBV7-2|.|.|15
TGTGCCAGCAGCTCCAGAGGGGGGACCCACTACGAGCAGTACTTC
CASSSRGGTHYEQYF
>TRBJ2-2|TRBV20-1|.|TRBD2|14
TGCAGTGCTCATCCCGGGGCGGGGGGTAGGGAGCTGTTTTTT
CSAHPGAGGRELFF
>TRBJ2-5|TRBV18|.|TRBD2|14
TGTGCCAGCTCACGACCAGCGGGAGGAGAGACCCAGTACTTC
CASSRPAGGETQYF
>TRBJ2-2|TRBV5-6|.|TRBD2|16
TGTGCCAGCAGCCACACTAGCGGGGCGAACACCGGGGAGCTGTTTTTT
CASSHTSGANTGELFF
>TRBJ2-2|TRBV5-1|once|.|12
TGCGCCAGCAGAATGAGCAACGGGGAGCTGTTTTTT
CASRMSNGELFF
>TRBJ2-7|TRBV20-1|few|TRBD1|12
TGCAGTGCTAGTCCAGGGGGCTACGAGCAGTACTTC
CSASPGGYEQYF
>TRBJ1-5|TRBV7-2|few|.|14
TGTGCCAGCAGTGCCTCTTTAAGGAGTCAGCCCCAGCATTTT
CASSASLRSQPQHF
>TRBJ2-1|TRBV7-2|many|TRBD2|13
TGTGCCAGCAGCGGTAGCGGGGAGAATGAGCAGTTCTTC
CASSGSGENEQFF
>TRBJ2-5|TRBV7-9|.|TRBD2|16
TGTGCCAGCACCCCCCCGCTAGCGGTTTACCAAGAGACCCAGTACTTC
CASTPPLAVYQETQYF
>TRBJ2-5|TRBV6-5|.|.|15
TGTGCCAGCAGTCACCGGGGTCCTCGCAGGGAGACCCAGTACTTC
CASSHRGPRRETQYF
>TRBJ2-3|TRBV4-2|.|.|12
TGTGCCACCGGGTCCTACACAGATACGCAGTATTTT
CATGSYTDTQYF
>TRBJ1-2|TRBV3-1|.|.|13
TGTCCCAGCAGCCCAGAGGAGTCCTATGGCTACACCTTC
CPSSPEESYGYTF